One sample yielded the 29 T cell receptor beta chains listed below, sequenced in a study of T cell changes during pregnancy in multiple sclerosis (dated by TCRdb to the late 2010s). Library prep was done by the immunoSEQ multiplex PCR assay. TCRdb took over this immuneACCESS table, retaining in-frame rearrangements with V and J assigned. Such tables are incomplete; in checked studies, under half of the missing clones stem from an unresolved V gene, and the remainder is unexplained. The table for this sample lists over 50,000 clones; about 89% of them were counted only once. About 1.8% of the sample is held by the ten biggest clonotypes. This specimen was peripheral blood, taken after pregnancy. The receptors originated from a female donor with multiple sclerosis, enrolled in a pregnancy study.

This clone was seen a handful of times. CDR3 sequence: CASSPTTGLTNSPLHF. The CDR3 DNA sequence: TGTGCCAGCAGCCCCACGACAGGGTTGACGAATTCACCCCTCCACTTT. The chain employs TRBV7-2 and TRBJ1-6; 7 bases map to TRBD1. The germline gives CDR1 SGHTA, CDR2 FQGNSA. The trim removed 5 bases at V and 7 bases at J, leaving 11 bases unmatched. The CDR3 length is 16 residues.

This clone was picked up one time. This chain links TRBV7-2 with TRBJ2-2; possible D gene TRBD1, 6 bases. V shed 6 bases and J shed 2 bases, with 13 bases lying between them. Germline assignment: CDR1 SGHTA and CDR2 FQGNSA. This CDR3 has 15 amino acids. The CDR3 nucleotides are TGTGCCAGCAGTACGGGACAAACTAACACCGGGGAGCTGTTTTTT. Amino acid sequence: CASSTGQTNTGELFF.

CDR3 nucleotides: TGTGCCAGCAAACAGGGGGCCCTCACCGGGGAGCTGTTTTTT. It translates to CASKQGALTGELFF. J is TRBJ2-2 and V is TRBV7-3; TRBD1 aligns across 9 bases. CDR3 size: 14 residues. The trim removed 7 bases at V and 4 bases at J, leaving 4 bases unmatched. CDR1 is SGHTA and CDR2 is FQGTGA in the germline V gene.

The chain links TRBV9 to TRBJ2-3, with D possibly TRBD2 on 5 matching bases. The CDR3 runs to 18 residues. V was shortened by 0 bases and J by 0 bases, with 17 bases between the two germline ends. Germline CDR1 SGDLS, CDR2 YYNGEE. The CDR3 loop reads CASSVGVWSGSSTDTQYF. The CDR3 nucleotides read TGTGCCAGCAGCGTAGGTGTCTGGAGCGGTTCTAGCACAGATACGCAGTATTTT.

The chain uses TRBV5-1 and TRBJ2-7; D possibly corresponds to TRBD2 (6 bases). The CDR3 runs to 13 residues. CDR1 and CDR2 from the germline V gene are SGHRS and YFSETQ. The germline V and J ends were trimmed by 3 bases and 9 bases, with 16 bases remaining between them. This CDR3 is CASSSVLGRGQYF. CDR3 sequence (DNA): TGCGCCAGCAGCTCCGTCTTGGGGCGGGGGCAGTACTTC.

V and J are TRBV6-1 and TRBJ1-1; D gene unclear. V lost 3 bases and J 1 base, leaving 21 bases between the germline ends. This CDR3 region has 18 residues. CDR1 is MNHNS, CDR2 SASEGT, per germline. The CDR3 spells CASSDRLRLQQWNTEAFF. CDR3 sequence (DNA): TGTGCCAGCAGTGACAGACTGAGACTCCAGCAGTGGAACACTGAAGCTTTCTTT.

The chain recombines TRBV5-1 with TRBJ2-5, with 7 bases identical to TRBD2. CDR1 is SGHRS, CDR2 YFSETQ, per germline. The CDR3 loop spans 19 amino acids. V gave up 2 bases and J gave up 2 bases; unmatched junction bases: 18. The CDR3 bases are TGCGCCAGCAGCTTCCCTATAAGTTACACGGGGGGTCCTCAAGAGACCCAGTACTTC. It is translated as CASSFPISYTGGPQETQYF.

There are a few counts of this clone. The genes are TRBV2 and TRBJ2-1; the D is unclear. The CDR3 consists of 12 residues. CDR1 is SNHLY, CDR2 FYNNEI, per germline. Trimming shortened V by 6 bases and J by 8 bases, and 11 bases separated the two germline ends. This CDR3 is CASRDDWDEQFF. CDR3 nucleotide sequence: TGTGCCAGCAGGGATGACTGGGATGAGCAGTTCTTC. The whole variable domain, filled in from reference TRBV2 and TRBJ2-1, reads EPEVTQTPSHQVTQMGQEVILRCVPISNHLYFYWYRQILGQKVEFLVSFYNNEISEKSEIFDDQFSVERPDGSNFTLKIRSTKLEDSAMYFCASRDDWDEQFFGPGTRLTVL.

This rearrangement joins TRBV23-1 to TRBJ2-5, with 12 bases matching TRBD1. TRBV23-1 is an ORF, and what it does is uncertain. V lost 8 bases to trimming and J lost 5 bases; unmatched junction nucleotides: 9. The CDR3 runs to 15 residues. CDR3 sequence: CASGRDRGRGETQYF. CDR3 nucleotide sequence: TGCGCCAGCGGCCGGGACAGGGGGCGAGGGGAGACCCAGTACTTC.

The rearrangement links TRBV5-1 to TRBJ1-2; 7 nucleotides align to TRBD1. The germline CDR1 and CDR2 sequences are SGHRS and YFSETQ. V lost 1 base to trimming and J lost 1 base; unmatched junction nucleotides: 1. The CDR3 totals 14 residues. CDR3 residues: CASSLTGDNYGYTF. The CDR3 nucleotides read TGCGCCAGCAGCTTGACAGGGGATAACTATGGCTACACCTTC.

The chain combines TRBV30 with TRBJ1-3, with TRBD1 identical over 8 bases. After removal of 2 bases from V and 0 bases from J, the junction contained 12 bases not matched to a gene. The CDR3 is 18 residues long. Looked up from germline, CDR1 is GTSNPN and CDR2 is SVGIG (reference sequence). CDR3 amino acids: CAWSPRLGQGNSGNTIYF. Here the CDR3 DNA reads TGTGCCTGGAGTCCTCGACTTGGACAGGGAAACTCTGGAAACACCATATATTTT. Full variable domain (remainder filled in from reference TRBV30 and TRBJ1-3): SQTIHQWPATLVQPVGSPLSLECTVEGTSNPNLYWYRQAAGRGLQLLFYSVGIGQISSEVPQNLSASRPQDRQFILSSKKLLLSDSGFYLCAWSPRLGQGNSGNTIYFGEGSWLTVV.

This chain uses TRBV18 with TRBJ1-2, with D unclear. The CDR3 length is 15 residues. Trimming removed 6 bases at V and 4 bases at J, with 18 bases between. Germline CDR1 is KGHSH and CDR2 is LQKENI. The CDR3 DNA is TGTGCCAGCTCCAACCATGGGGAGGGTGGCTATGGCTACACCTTC. Its protein product is CASSNHGEGGYGYTF. The complete variable domain, with remaining parts taken from reference TRBV18 and TRBJ1-2, reads NAGVMQNPRHLVRRRGQEARLRCSPMKGHSHVYWYRQLPEEGLKFMVYLQKENIIDESGMPKERFSAEFPKEGPSILRIQQVVRGDSAAYFCASSNHGEGGYGYTFGSGTRLTVV.

This clone was observed a single time. The V call is TRBV7-2, the J call TRBJ2-5; 7 nucleotides align to TRBD2. The CDR3 runs to 14 residues. CDR1 SGHTA and CDR2 FQGNSA come from the germline V gene. The trim removed 2 bases at V and 2 bases at J, leaving 2 bases unmatched. CDR3: CASSLTGGQETQYF. The DNA for the CDR3 is TGTGCCAGCAGCTTAACGGGGGGACAAGAGACCCAGTACTTC.

V is TRBV2 and J is TRBJ2-2; 9 bases line up with TRBD2. The V and J ends lost 4 bases and 2 bases, in that order; junction bases with no gene match: 5. The CDR3 length is 16 residues. The germline V gene has CDR1 SNHLY and CDR2 FYNNEI. Written as DNA, the CDR3 is TGTGCCAGCAGTGTCAAGCGGGGGGCCAACACCGGGGAGCTGTTTTTT. Translating it yields CASSVKRGANTGELFF.

The chain has TRBV5-1 and TRBJ1-3; D may be TRBD1 (5 bases). Trimming removed 0 bases at V and 4 bases at J, with 11 bases between. The CDR3 length is 15 residues. The germline gives CDR1 SGHRS, CDR2 YFSETQ. The CDR3 spells CASSLGTYGGNTIYF. The CDR3 nucleotides read TGCGCCAGCAGCTTGGGGACATATGGGGGAAACACCATATATTTT.

This clone was recorded only once. The rearrangement uses TRBV7-2 and TRBJ2-6, with TRBD1 as a possible D gene (6 bases). Germline values: CDR1 SGHTA, CDR2 FQGNSA. Trimming cost V 3 bases and J 3 bases, with 18 bases left between them. The CDR3 is 18 amino acids. The CDR3, as DNA: TGTGCCAGCAGCTTTGGGGACAAGCCCACCTTTGGGGCCAACGTCCTGACTTTC. This sequence encodes CASSFGDKPTFGANVLTF.

The chain joins TRBV7-2 to TRBJ2-3, with TRBD1 matching over 7 bases. The CDR3 sequence is 14 residues long. The V gene end was trimmed by 3 bases and the J gene end by 4 bases; junction bases not matched to a gene: 4. CDR1 is SGHTA, CDR2 FQGNSA, per germline. CDR3 amino acids: CASSFDRVSDTQYF. The CDR3 nucleotides are TGTGCCAGCAGCTTCGACAGGGTCTCAGATACGCAGTATTTT.

This clone was seen only once. The V gene is TRBV5-1, the J gene TRBJ2-3; tentative D call: TRBD2 (6 bases). The germline V gene encodes CDR1 SGHRS and CDR2 YFSETQ. Trimming took 2 bases from V and 4 from J, leaving 17 bases between them. The CDR3 is made up of 16 amino acids. The chain's CDR3 is CASSLTRQGGADTQYF. The CDR3 bases are TGCGCCAGCAGCTTAACTCGGCAGGGAGGCGCAGATACGCAGTATTTT.

The rearrangement uses TRBV10-3 and TRBJ2-3; 7 positions agree with TRBD2. Looked up from germline, CDR1 is ENHRY and CDR2 is SYGVKD. J gave up 5 bases and V 0 bases, and 5 bases lay outside the gene matches. CDR3 length: 15 amino acids. CDR3 DNA sequence: TGTGCCATCAGTGAGTCGTCGGGGGGAGGAGATACGCAGTATTTT. Its translation is CAISESSGGGDTQYF.

V and J are TRBV18 and TRBJ2-7; 9 nucleotides align to TRBD1. The CDR3 is 13 amino acids. J gave up 5 bases and V 3 bases, and 2 bases lay outside the gene matches. Germline CDR1 reads KGHSH; CDR2 reads LQKENI. In nucleotides, the CDR3 is TGTGCCAGCTCACCCCGGGACAGGGACGAGCAGTACTTC. This encodes CASSPRDRDEQYF.

This rearrangement joins TRBV6-5 to TRBJ1-2; 7 bases map to TRBD1. There are 12 residues in the CDR3. Germline V gives CDR1 MNHEY, CDR2 SVGAGI. V was clipped by 6 bases and J by 9 bases; unmatched bases: 7. CDR3 nucleotide sequence: TGTGCCAGCAGGGGGACAGCAGAGAGCTACACCTTC. This gives the protein CASRGTAESYTF.

V gene TRBV7-9 combines with J gene TRBJ2-5, with 10 bases aligning to TRBD2. From germline, CDR1 is SEHNR and CDR2 FQNEAQ (reference sequence). J lost 3 bases, V lost 3 bases, and 4 bases had no gene match. The CDR3 runs 15 residues. In DNA, the CDR3 is TGTGCCAGCAGCTTCCGGCTAGCGGGGGAAGAGACCCAGTACTTC. Translating gives CASSFRLAGEETQYF.

Notes on this clone: Other DNA sequences in the sample encode the same CDR3. CDR3 residues: CASSPQGAEAFF. The DNA for the CDR3 is TGTGCCAGCTCACCTCAGGGGGCTGAAGCTTTCTTT. The chain links TRBV18 to TRBJ1-1, with 7 bases identical to TRBD1. Germline-derived CDR1 and CDR2 are KGHSH and LQKENI. The CDR3 sequence is 12 residues long. V dropped 3 bases and J dropped 6; count of bases not matched to a gene: 1.

The chain combines TRBV20-1 with TRBJ1-4; 7 bases line up with TRBD1. The J segment lost 8 bases and the V segment lost 4 bases, leaving 1 base of the junction unmatched. This CDR3 is built from 11 residues. Per germline, CDR1 DFQATT and CDR2 SNEGSKA (reference sequence). The CDR3 bases are TGCAGTGCTACAGGGGGAGAAAAACTGTTTTTT. It is translated as CSATGGEKLFF.

V and J are TRBV9 and TRBJ1-6; D gene uncertain. There are 17 residues in the CDR3. Per the germline V gene, CDR1 is SGDLS and CDR2 is YYNGEE. V lost 0 bases and J lost 0, with 10 bases in between. The CDR3: CASSVEAWSSYNSPLHF. The CDR3, as DNA: TGTGCCAGCAGCGTAGAAGCTTGGAGCTCCTATAATTCACCCCTCCACTTT.

The chain uses TRBV5-1 and TRBJ2-7, with 11 positions matching TRBD1. Trimming removed 6 bases from V and 4 bases from J; junction bases left unmatched: 6. The germline V gene has CDR1 SGHRS and CDR2 YFSETQ. CDR3 length: 14 residues. CDR3 DNA sequence: TGCGCCAGCAACTCCGGGACAGGGGGTTACGAGCAGTACTTC. This sequence encodes CASNSGTGGYEQYF.

This clone was recorded once. The V and J genes are TRBV28 and TRBJ2-7, with TRBD1 matching 10 bases. The germline gives CDR1 MDHEN, CDR2 SYDVKM. With 6 bases clipped from V and 3 bases from J, the junction kept 5 bases outside the gene matches. The CDR3 runs to 14 residues. CDR3 bases: TGTGCCAGCAGCCTAGACAGGGGGCTCTACGAGCAGTACTTC. It encodes CASSLDRGLYEQYF.

V and J are TRBV9 and TRBJ2-5, with 7 bases that match TRBD1. The germline V gene has CDR1 SGDLS and CDR2 YYNGEE. With 3 bases clipped from V and 5 bases from J, the junction kept 7 bases outside the gene matches. The CDR3 is 14 amino acids. In DNA form, the CDR3 reads TGTGCCAGCAGCGCAGGGACAGTGTGGGAGACCCAGTACTTC. Amino acid sequence: CASSAGTVWETQYF.

The chain is built from TRBV2 and TRBJ2-5, with a weak D call TRBD2 (5 bases). CDR1 and CDR2 (germline): SNHLY, FYNNEI. Trimming cost V 7 bases and J 5 bases, with 11 bases left between them. This CDR3 region has 12 residues. The CDR3 nucleotides read TGTGCCAGCAAACCGGACTGGGAGACCCAGTACTTC. Protein product: CASKPDWETQYF.